This T cell receptor beta chain is from a study of shared clonotypes between healthy human individuals. In germline, CDR1 is SGDLS, CDR2 YYNGEE. CDR3 length: 14 amino acids. J gave up 7 bases and V 4 bases, and 5 bases lay outside the gene matches. Some clones are missing from TCRdb's copy, which holds only in-frame ones; the method was immunoSEQ multiplex PCR. The sample lists some 1,100,000 clones, about four fifths seen once, with approximately 0.5% in the top ten. About this clone: What it recognizes is unknown.

Study results and caveats: Shared across a few donors were 4% to 5% of the naive CD4 clonotypes.

Source material: memory CD4+ T cells from PBMCs. Specified subset: CD45RA-negative fraction. The chain uses TRBV9 and TRBJ1-5; 10 positions match TRBD1. This receptor was identified in a man between 18 and 29 years old in good health. Some clones in this sample may be carry-over from other donors' samples. The CDR3 bases are TGTGCCAGCAGCCGACAGGGGGCAAGGCAGCCCCAGCATTTT. Its translation is CASSRQGARQPQHF.